These T cell receptor beta chains were read from a single sample in a study of regulatory T cells in long-lasting Graves disease. Using its own MiXCR run on the multiplex PCR reads, TCRdb lists one record per CDR3 protein. The sample shows approximately 470,000 distinct CDR3 sequences, roughly 16% of them seen only once. This sample was shared with a second study, whose subject was T cells in Graves' hyperthyroidism and ophthalmopathy.

Sequenced material: peripheral blood mononuclear cells (PBMCs), taken at new diagnosis, from a patient treated with antithyroid drugs. The receptors were gathered from a man aged 35 to 55 with Graves disease. Both conserved end residues are trimmed from each CDR3.

V gene	J gene	CDR3 length	CDR3 protein
TRBV29-1	TRBJ2-7	10	SVAGSVYEQC
TRBV2	TRBJ2-7	10	ASSERSYEQY
TRBV29-1	TRBJ2-3	13	SGRTSGRAPDTQY
TRBV12-5	TRBJ1-1	13	ASGLTGFAGTEAF
TRBV12-3/TRBV12-4	TRBJ2-1	12	ASSLARRANEQF
TRBV6-5	TRBJ2-5	15	ASSYSIPSGSPQTQY
TRBV5-1	TRBJ2-1	15	ASSLDPRSSSYNEQF
TRBV28	TRBJ2-1	11	ASSSTGYNEQF
TRBV3-1	TRBJ1-2	15	ASSQEWARVRGVGYT
TRBV29-1	TRBJ2-7	12	SAAGTPASYEQY
TRBV20-1	TRBJ2-7	13	SARDIQVSSYEQY
TRBV7-9	TRBJ2-7	14	ASSSQLQGPTYEQY
TRBV11-2	TRBJ2-5	12	ASTPGQGGQTQY
TRBV10-2	TRBJ2-7	12	ASRVTGAAYEQY
TRBV5-5	TRBJ2-1	13	ASSPWDRGEDEQF
TRBV28	TRBJ2-5	14	ASSVRTGLAGETQY
TRBV7-8	TRBJ1-5	14	ASSRAGVLAHQPQH
TRBV5-1	TRBJ2-1	12	ASSLPSGGDEQF
TRBV6-1	TRBJ2-7	14	ASSEAHFGQPYEQY
TRBV5-4	TRBJ1-2	12	ASSRMETSYGYT
TRBV3-1	TRBJ2-3	14	ASSVDPGLSTDTQY
TRBV24-1	TRBJ2-5	11	ATSVGGRETQY
TRBV2	TRBJ2-1	12	ASSDDSFYNEQF
TRBV20-1	TRBJ1-1	14	SARKLSGRGGTEAF